This T cell receptor beta chain was captured in a study of blood T cell repertoires in COVID-19. Study context: Samples of COVID-19 (acute and convalescent) were obtained from the United States, Italy and Spain. PBMCs, B-cell-depleted T cells, or T cells provided the cDNA or gDNA that made up the material.

Per the study methods: Cell counts per sample came from amplifying reference gene primers. Using immunoSEQ multiplex PCR, the repertoire was profiled, and TCRdb retains in-frame clones only, with some absent. V and J calls and clone size are those listed in that table; D and trimming were worked out from the DNA. This table has 180,000 or so clones, approximately 81% appearing once. V was clipped by 2 bases and J by 6 bases, with 11 bases between them. The CDR3 runs to 14 residues. Germline V CDR1 and CDR2: MNHEY, SVGAGI. The sequenced material came from peripheral blood. The chain joins TRBV6-5 to TRBJ1-5; possible D gene TRBD1, 5 bases. The source of this sequence is a woman of 80 years or more with acute or convalescent COVID-19. The CDR3, as DNA: TGTGCCAGCAGTTACGGGGGGGATACTCAGCCCCAGCATTTT. Translating gives CASSYGGDTQPQHF.